This entry lists 22 T cell receptor beta chains sequenced from one sample in a study of beta chain features in type 1 diabetes (dated 2018 in TCRdb). These receptors are not linked to any known antigen. What the research found in general, with its limitations: A moderate but significant shortening of TCRB CDR3 length was observed in type 1 diabetes patients in all four CD4+ subsets.

Libraries were made using the immunoSEQ multiplex PCR assay. The High Capacity cDNA Reverse Transcription Kit was used to reverse transcribe all of the isolated RNA, meaning that expressed TCRB transcripts were what got sequenced. TCRdb limited this immuneACCESS table to in-frame rearrangements with V and J called. A share of clones is missing; checked studies link under half to unresolved V genes, and the rest is unexplained. This sample lists 600,000 to 700,000 clones; 13% were detected once. The ten largest clonotypes hold 0.02% to 0.025% of the sample. The sequencing sample was made of naive CD4+ T cells from blood. The sample's cell subset or site, from its label and the paper: true naive CD4+ T cells. The receptors were sampled from a man between 18 and 35 years old with type 1 diabetes.

The V call is TRBV7-2, the J call TRBJ2-1; D remains ambiguous. The CDR3 is 15 amino acids. Germline V lookup: CDR1 SGHTA, CDR2 FQGNSA. V was cut by 1 base and J by 0 bases, with 7 bases left in between. The CDR3: CASSLDGSSYNEQFF. CDR3 coding DNA: TGTGCCAGCAGCTTAGACGGCAGCTCCTACAATGAGCAGTTCTTC.

In its sample, this clone was seen a few times. This chain links TRBV29-1 with TRBJ1-1; D is ambiguous. Deletions cut 4 bases from V and 1 base from J, with 10 bases between. CDR1 is SQVTM, CDR2 ANQGSEA, per germline. This CDR3 has 13 residues. The CDR3 is CSVVREGNTEAFF. As DNA, the CDR3 is TGCAGCGTTGTCCGGGAGGGGAACACTGAAGCTTTCTTT. The full variable domain, rest sourced from reference TRBV29-1 and TRBJ1-1, is SAVISQKPSRDICQRGTSLTIQCQVDSQVTMMFWYRQQPGQSLTLIATANQGSEATYESGFVIDKFPISRPNLTFSTLTVSNMSPEDSSIYLCSVVREGNTEAFFGQGTRLTVV.

The rearrangement uses TRBV7-2 and TRBJ1-2; D is ambiguous. CDR3 length: 13 amino acids. Trimming removed 1 base from V and 7 bases from J, with 10 bases in between. Germline CDR1 and CDR2: SGHTA and FQGNSA. The CDR3 coding sequence is TGTGCCAGCAGCTTAGGGCAGGCGGGTGGCTACACCTTC. Its protein product is CASSLGQAGGYTF.

The chain joins TRBV5-4 to TRBJ2-7, with 7 bases that match TRBD1. The germline V gene encodes CDR1 SGHNT and CDR2 YYREEE (reference sequence). The CDR3 has 15 residues. V dropped 3 bases and J dropped 4; count of bases not matched to a gene: 10. The CDR3 bases are TGTGCCAGCAGCTGGGGTCAGGGGACAGAGTACGAGCAGTACTTC. Amino acids: CASSWGQGTEYEQYF.

The gene calls are TRBV14 and TRBJ2-5; D is possibly TRBD1 (6 bases). The germline CDR1 and CDR2 sequences are SGHDN and FVKESK. The CDR3 has 16 amino acids. The germline V and J ends were trimmed by 0 bases and 2 bases, with 13 bases remaining between them. CDR3 loop: CASSQDRYRDQETQYF. The CDR3 nucleotides are TGTGCCAGCAGCCAAGATCGGTACAGGGATCAAGAGACCCAGTACTTC.

This clone has only a few counts. V usage is TRBV15 and J usage is TRBJ2-7; possibly TRBD2 for D (6 bases). The V end was cut by 3 bases, the J end by 1 base, with 13 bases between. CDR1 and CDR2 (germline): LNHNV, YYDKDF (reference sequence). The CDR3 runs to 15 residues. As DNA, the CDR3 is TGTGCCACCAGCAGTGAGCCCGGAGGGTCCTACGAGCAGTACTTC. It is translated as CATSSEPGGSYEQYF.

The V gene is TRBV14, the J gene TRBJ1-1; D uncertain. Germline values: CDR1 SGHDN, CDR2 FVKESK. The CDR3 has 18 residues. Trimming stripped 4 bases from V and 0 bases from J, with 21 bases between. CDR3 coding DNA: TGTGCCAGCAGCCGGCAGCACCCTTCACGCCTCATGAACACTGAAGCTTTCTTT. The encoded protein is CASSRQHPSRLMNTEAFF.

V gene TRBV7-2 combines with J gene TRBJ2-4, with D possibly called TRBD1 or TRBD2 (6 bases each). This CDR3 contains 14 residues. Trimming removed 6 bases from V and 12 bases from J, with 21 bases in between. Germline V CDR1 and CDR2: SGHTA, FQGNSA. CDR3 loop: CASRRWRGIGHQYF. CDR3 bases: TGTGCCAGCAGACGTTGGAGGGGGATCGGGCATCAGTACTTC.

This clone was counted between two and nine times. V and J are TRBV6-5 and TRBJ2-5; no clear D gene. Trimming removed 2 bases from V and 5 bases from J, with 9 bases in between. Germline V gene data show CDR1 as MNHEY and CDR2 as SVGAGI. The CDR3 contains 13 residues. The CDR3 is CASSYPIGETQYF. DNA of the CDR3: TGTGCCAGCAGTTACCCGATCGGGGAGACCCAGTACTTC.

A few counts support this clone. The chain joins TRBV7-9 to TRBJ1-2, with D perhaps matching TRBD1 (5 bases). The CDR3 is 13 amino acids. V dropped 4 bases and J dropped 7 bases, with 13 bases sitting between them. Germline V gene lookup returns CDR1 SEHNR and CDR2 FQNEAQ (reference sequence). CDR3 bases: TGTGCCAGCAGCTCCCCCCAGGGTGCTGGCTACACCTTC. The encoded protein is CASSSPQGAGYTF. The complete variable domain, with remaining parts taken from reference TRBV7-9 and TRBJ1-2, reads DTGVSQNPRHKITKRGQNVTFRCDPISEHNRLYWYRQTLGQGPEFLTYFQNEAQLEKSRLLSDRFSAERPKGSFSTLEIQRTEQGDSAMYLCASSSPQGAGYTFGSGTRLTVV.

The V and J genes are TRBV30 and TRBJ1-1, with 7 bases that match TRBD1. CDR1 is GTSNPN and CDR2 is SVGIG in the germline V gene (reference sequence). The V gene end was trimmed by 1 base and the J gene end by 5 bases; junction bases not matched to a gene: 4. This CDR3 comprises 13 residues. CDR3 residues: CAWSAARGTEAFF. Here the CDR3 DNA reads TGTGCCTGGAGTGCCGCCAGGGGGACTGAAGCTTTCTTT.

V and J are TRBV7-9 and TRBJ2-5; D possibly corresponds to TRBD1 (6 bases). The ends were cut back, 5 bases at V and 4 bases at J, with 17 bases in the middle. The CDR3 runs 15 residues. The V gene's germline CDR1 is SEHNR and CDR2 FQNEAQ (reference sequence). CDR3 loop: CASSPIQGNGETQYF. CDR3 DNA: TGTGCCAGCAGCCCCATACAGGGAAACGGAGAGACCCAGTACTTC. Filled out from reference TRBV7-9 and TRBJ2-5, the complete variable domain reads DTGVSQNPRHKITKRGQNVTFRCDPISEHNRLYWYRQTLGQGPEFLTYFQNEAQLEKSRLLSDRFSAERPKGSFSTLEIQRTEQGDSAMYLCASSPIQGNGETQYFGPGTRLLVL.

This clone has a handful of counts. V is TRBV25-1 and J is TRBJ1-2; weak D call: TRBD1 (5 bases). V lost 5 bases and J lost 8, with 15 bases in between. The CDR3 extends over 13 amino acids. Germline V gene lookup returns CDR1 MGHDK and CDR2 SYGVNS. The CDR3 is CASSTSQGFGYTF. CDR3 coding DNA: TGTGCCAGCAGTACCTCTCAGGGATTCGGCTACACCTTC.

This clone was seen more than once but under ten times. The chain employs TRBV28 and TRBJ2-5; D is undetermined. V was trimmed by 6 bases and J by 1 base, leaving 15 bases between them. The CDR3 extends over 15 amino acids. Germline loops: CDR1 MDHEN, CDR2 SYDVKM. The chain's CDR3 is CASSDLMKLQETQYF. CDR3 nucleotides: TGTGCCAGCAGCGACCTAATGAAACTCCAAGAGACCCAGTACTTC.

This clone has ten or more counts. V and J are TRBV30 and TRBJ1-1; D call uncertain. The germline CDR1 and CDR2 sequences are GTSNPN and SVGIG (reference sequence). There are 11 residues in the CDR3. The V and J ends lost 3 bases and 6 bases respectively, with 8 bases between them. The CDR3 coding sequence is TGTGCCTGGAGCTACGGCGCTGAAGCTTTCTTT. Its translation: CAWSYGAEAFF.

This clone was picked up a small number of times. The chain recombines TRBV19 with TRBJ1-2; D is ambiguous. CDR3 size: 13 residues. The V gene lost 0 bases and the J gene lost 4 bases, with 6 bases spanning the gap. Per germline, CDR1 LNHDA and CDR2 SQIVND (reference sequence). DNA of the CDR3: TGTGCCAGTAGTATAGATCGGGGCTATGGCTACACCTTC. Translating it yields CASSIDRGYGYTF.

In this sample, this clone turned up once. In nucleotides, the CDR3 is TGTGCCAGCAACCCAGGGGGAGATACGCAGTATTTT. It specifies CASNPGGDTQYF. This rearrangement joins TRBV7-9 to TRBJ2-3; TRBD1 agrees at 7 bases. Trimming took 7 bases from V and 5 from J; bases not matched to a gene: 3. The germline CDR1 and CDR2 sequences are SEHNR and FQNEAQ (reference sequence). The length of the CDR3 is 12 residues.

The chain carries TRBV28 and TRBJ2-2; D might be TRBD2 (6 bases). The ends were cut back, 5 bases at V and 1 base at J, with 11 bases in the middle. Germline loops: CDR1 MDHEN, CDR2 SYDVKM. The CDR3 covers 15 residues. The CDR3 region has the DNA TGTGCCAGCAGTCTCCATAGCGGGAACACCGGGGAGCTGTTTTTT. This codes for CASSLHSGNTGELFF.

This clone was seen a few times. This chain connects TRBV7-2 to TRBJ1-2; maybe TRBD1 (5 bases). Per germline, CDR1 SGHTA and CDR2 FQGNSA. The CDR3 sequence is 14 residues long. V was shortened by 5 bases and J by 5 bases, with 15 bases between the two germline ends. CDR3 residues: CASSPTQGTYGYTF. The CDR3 coding sequence is TGTGCCAGCAGCCCTACCCAGGGAACGTATGGCTACACCTTC. The complete variable domain, with remaining parts taken from reference TRBV7-2 and TRBJ1-2, reads GAGVSQSPSNKVTEKGKDVELRCDPISGHTALYWYRQSLGQGLEFLIYFQGNSAPDKSGLPSDRFSAERTGGSVSTLTIQRTQQEDSAVYLCASSPTQGTYGYTFGSGTRLTVV.

This clone turned up a few times. The V and J genes are TRBV29-1 and TRBJ2-6; D unresolved. There are 14 residues in the CDR3. CDR1 is SQVTM and CDR2 is ANQGSEA in the germline V gene. Trimming shortened V by 7 bases and J by 0 bases, and 10 bases separated the two germline ends. CDR3 sequence (DNA): TGCAGCGCATCATCCCTCTCTGGGGCCAACGTCCTGACTTTC. Protein sequence: CSASSLSGANVLTF.

This CDR3 reads CASSPVRGQFTGELFF. DNA for the CDR3: TGTGCCAGCAGCCCAGTTAGGGGACAGTTTACCGGGGAGCTGTTTTTT. This chain links TRBV5-6 with TRBJ2-2, with 7 positions matching TRBD1. CDR3 size: 16 residues. CDR1 is SGHDT and CDR2 is YYEEEE in the germline V gene. The trim removed 4 bases at V and 5 bases at J, leaving 11 bases unmatched.

This clone has only a few counts. The rearrangement links TRBV2 to TRBJ1-1; no clear D gene. The ends were cut back, 6 bases at V and 0 bases at J, with 8 bases in the middle. Per germline, CDR1 SNHLY and CDR2 FYNNEI. This CDR3 has 13 amino acids. As DNA, the CDR3 is TGTGCCAGCAGGACGTACTTGAACACTGAAGCTTTCTTT. As protein: CASRTYLNTEAFF.